This TCR beta chain was recovered during a study of T cells in Graves' hyperthyroidism and ophthalmopathy. Study-wide results and caveats: In the blood, most expanded thyroid clonotypes above 0.001 appeared as well.

This clonotype was recorded many times. Its specificity is not known. The CDR3 spans 15 residues. Deletions cut 7 bases from V and 0 bases from J, with 15 bases between. Germline V gives CDR1 MGHDK, CDR2 SYGVNS. Stable Graves' hyperthyroidism meant no ophthalmopathy progression within 18 months. Criteria for exclusion of patients were uncontrolled infection, other autoimmune disease, pregnancy or lactation. The CDR3 regions of TCR beta were amplified from RNA transcripts. A first-round RT-PCR of the TCR CDR3 used the HTBI primer set. TCRdb itself ran the multiplex PCR reads through MiXCR, one entry per CDR3 protein. In the table there are around 540,000 distinct CDR3 sequences, under 60% of which are singletons.

Sequencing used peripheral blood or thyroid tissue (not recorded which). The sequence was obtained from a woman under 30 with Graves' hyperthyroidism. The genes are TRBV25-1 and TRBJ1-2; no firm D call. The DNA for the CDR3 is TGTGCCAGCAATGGGCCGGAACAATCTAACTATGGCTACACCTTC. Translation: CASNGPEQSNYGYTF.